The 21 T cell receptor beta chains reported below all come from one sample, sequenced in a study of CD8+ T cells in alopecia areata. Sequencing relied on a cDNA template that was reverse transcribed from extracted RNA. TCRdb's copy holds only in-frame clones and misses some; the assay was immunoSEQ multiplex PCR. Here the sample spans 180,000 or so clones, about 63% being singletons. The sequenced sample was CD4+ T cells sorted from blood, obtained at week 0. These receptors originate from a human donor with alopecia areata.

This clone was detected a few times. The V and J genes are TRBV5-6 and TRBJ2-4; perhaps TRBD1 as D (5 bases). There are 15 residues in the CDR3. Germline V CDR1 and CDR2: SGHDT, YYEEEE. With 3 bases removed from V and 1 base from J, the gap between germline ends came to 11 bases. DNA of the CDR3: TGTGCCAGCAGCTCCAGGGATCTTGCCAAAAACATTCAGTACTTC. It translates to CASSSRDLAKNIQYF.

This clone was picked up a small number of times. This sequence joins TRBV2 and TRBJ2-7; D not resolved. The germline V and J ends were trimmed by 3 bases and 9 bases, with 0 bases remaining between them. In germline, CDR1 is SNHLY, CDR2 FYNNEI. This CDR3 is 8 amino acids long. This CDR3 is CASSEQYF. The CDR3, as DNA: TGTGCCAGCAGTGAGCAGTACTTC.

The V and J genes are TRBV2 and TRBJ1-4, with unresolved D. Per germline, CDR1 SNHLY and CDR2 FYNNEI. The V end lost 6 bases, the J end lost 8 bases, and 19 bases lay between the germline ends. This CDR3 region has 15 residues. The CDR3 coding sequence is TGTGCCAGCAGAGCTGACCCTACAACTCGGGAAAAACTGTTTTTT. Translation: CASRADPTTREKLFF.

The chain employs TRBV30 and TRBJ2-2, with D perhaps TRBD1 (6 bases). CDR1 is GTSNPN and CDR2 is SVGIG in the germline V gene (reference sequence). This CDR3 is built from 14 residues. Trimming cost V 3 bases and J 7 bases, with 15 bases left between them. The CDR3, as DNA: TGTGCCTGGAGAGAAACAGGGTTGGTCGGGGAGCTGTTTTTT. It codes for CAWRETGLVGELFF.

This clone has a count of ten or more. The genes are TRBV6-4 and TRBJ2-1, with 9 bases lining up with TRBD2. This CDR3 has 15 amino acids. Germline values: CDR1 MRHNA, CDR2 SNTAGT. V shed 3 bases and J 8 bases; nucleotides not matched to a gene: 8. The CDR3 nucleotides read TGTGCCAGCAGTGAGACGACTAGCGGTCCCGATGAGCAGTTCTTC. It encodes CASSETTSGPDEQFF.

This chain joins TRBV29-1 and TRBJ2-7; D gene unclear. V was cut by 4 bases and J by 0 bases, with 4 bases left in between. In germline, CDR1 is SQVTM, CDR2 ANQGSEA. This CDR3 is 11 amino acids long. The CDR3 sequence is CSVAVSYEQYF. DNA for the CDR3: TGCAGCGTTGCAGTCTCCTACGAGCAGTACTTC.

This clone was counted a few times. V gene TRBV4-2 combines with J gene TRBJ2-5; no clear D. V was trimmed by 1 base and J by 5 bases, leaving 8 bases between them. The CDR3 extends over 13 amino acids. The germline gives CDR1 LGHNA, CDR2 YNFKEQ. In DNA form, the CDR3 reads TGTGCCAGCAGCCAAGGGTCAACGGAGACCCAGTACTTC. The encoded protein is CASSQGSTETQYF.

This clone was recorded once. The chain couples TRBV2 to TRBJ1-1; D call uncertain. Germline-derived CDR1 and CDR2 are SNHLY and FYNNEI. The V and J ends lost 6 bases and 1 base respectively, with 9 bases between them. This CDR3 contains 13 residues. CDR3 nucleotides: TGTGCCAGCAGCGCTGACGGGAACACTGAAGCTTTCTTT. This codes for CASSADGNTEAFF.

V is TRBV11-2 and J is TRBJ2-2; TRBD2 aligns across 10 bases. Trimming at V came to 5 bases and at J to 9 bases, leaving 6 bases not matched to a gene. Germline V gives CDR1 SGHAT, CDR2 FQNNGV. There are 14 residues in the CDR3. This CDR3 is CASSPIAGGRELFF. The CDR3 coding sequence is TGTGCCAGCAGCCCTATAGCGGGGGGCCGGGAGCTGTTTTTT.

The chain uses TRBV29-1 and TRBJ2-3; the D is unclear. From germline, CDR1 is SQVTM and CDR2 ANQGSEA. The CDR3 has 11 residues. V lost 7 bases and J lost 6, with 11 bases in between. The CDR3 region has the DNA TGCAGCGCCTCCGTCGCGGATACGCAGTATTTT. The encoded protein is CSASVADTQYF.

J is TRBJ1-1 and V is TRBV6-6, with D uncertain. Trimming left V 1 base short and J 1 base short, with 13 bases between. CDR3 length equals 16 residues. Germline lookup yields CDR1 MNHNY and CDR2 SVGAGI (reference sequence). CDR3 region: CASSYFYREGNTEAFF. The CDR3 DNA follows: TGTGCCAGCAGTTACTTTTATAGGGAGGGGAACACTGAAGCTTTCTTT.

The CDR3 bases are TGCGCCAGCCGGGGACTAGCGGGGTCCGAGCAGTACTTC. Its protein product is CASRGLAGSEQYF. V is TRBV10-1 and J is TRBJ2-7; 13 bases line up with TRBD2. Germline loops: CDR1 WNHNN, CDR2 SYGVQD (reference sequence). There are 13 residues in the CDR3. Trimming cost V 8 bases and J 6 bases; bases outside gene matches: 4.

J is TRBJ2-1 and V is TRBV7-2; 9 positions match TRBD1. This CDR3 contains 14 residues. Germline CDR1 is SGHTA and CDR2 is FQGNSA. The J segment lost 5 bases and the V segment lost 4 bases, leaving 3 bases of the junction unmatched. CDR3 nucleotides: TGTGCCAGCAGCTCATACAGGGGGCACAATGAGCAGTTCTTC. Its translation is CASSSYRGHNEQFF. The complete variable domain, with remaining parts taken from reference TRBV7-2 and TRBJ2-1, reads GAGVSQSPSNKVTEKGKDVELRCDPISGHTALYWYRQSLGQGLEFLIYFQGNSAPDKSGLPSDRFSAERTGGSVSTLTIQRTQQEDSAVYLCASSSYRGHNEQFFGPGTRLTVL.

This clone was observed many times. The gene calls are TRBV2 and TRBJ2-1, with D perhaps TRBD1 (6 bases). From germline, CDR1 is SNHLY and CDR2 FYNNEI. The CDR3 runs to 15 residues. Trimming left V 5 bases short and J 0 bases short, with 11 bases between. In DNA, the CDR3 is TGTGCCAGCAGTCGGACAGATCGCTCCTACAATGAGCAGTTCTTC. This gives the protein CASSRTDRSYNEQFF. The full variable domain, rest sourced from reference TRBV2 and TRBJ2-1, is EPEVTQTPSHQVTQMGQEVILRCVPISNHLYFYWYRQILGQKVEFLVSFYNNEISEKSEIFDDQFSVERPDGSNFTLKIRSTKLEDSAMYFCASSRTDRSYNEQFFGPGTRLTVL.

The chain has TRBV30 and TRBJ1-1; TRBD1 is a possible D gene (5 bases). The ends were cut back, 4 bases at V and 8 bases at J, with 20 bases in the middle. The CDR3 extends over 14 amino acids. In germline, CDR1 is GTSNPN, CDR2 SVGIG (reference sequence). The CDR3 DNA reads as TGTGCCTGGACACTGTACGGTGGGGGAATCGAAGCTTTCTTT. This translates into CAWTLYGGGIEAFF.

The chain uses TRBV27 and TRBJ1-1, with D unclear. CDR3 length: 10 residues. V was cut by 5 bases and J by 10 bases, with 8 bases left in between. The germline gives CDR1 MNHEY, CDR2 SMNVEV (reference sequence). CDR3 nucleotide sequence: TGTGCCAGCAGTCGGAGTAGAGCTTTCTTT. Translating it yields CASSRSRAFF.

This clone is medium-sized by share. At the DNA level, this CDR3 is encoded by other sequences in the same sample as well. The chain is built from TRBV29-1 and TRBJ1-5, with TRBD1 identical over 8 bases. Per germline, CDR1 SQVTM and CDR2 ANQGSEA. This CDR3 is built from 16 residues. V lost 5 bases to trimming and J lost 9 bases; unmatched junction nucleotides: 18. The CDR3 protein is CSVRLPGTGGGGPQHF. CDR3 DNA sequence: TGCAGCGTTCGCCTCCCCGGGACAGGCGGAGGTGGGCCCCAGCATTTT. The full variable domain, in which reference TRBV29-1 and TRBJ1-5 provide the parts outside the CDR3, is SAVISQKPSRDICQRGTSLTIQCQVDSQVTMMFWYRQQPGQSLTLIATANQGSEATYESGFVIDKFPISRPNLTFSTLTVSNMSPEDSSIYLCSVRLPGTGGGGPQHFGDGTRLSIL.

The chain has TRBV2 and TRBJ1-6, with 10 positions matching TRBD1. Germline V lookup: CDR1 SNHLY, CDR2 FYNNEI. The CDR3 totals 15 residues. Trimming cost V 6 bases and J 5 bases; bases outside gene matches: 4. CDR3 sequence reads: CASSVGTGDNSPLHF. Here the CDR3 DNA reads TGTGCCAGCAGCGTCGGGACAGGGGATAATTCACCCCTCCACTTT. Using reference TRBV2 and TRBJ1-6 for the parts outside the CDR3, the full variable domain is EPEVTQTPSHQVTQMGQEVILRCVPISNHLYFYWYRQILGQKVEFLVSFYNNEISEKSEIFDDQFSVERPDGSNFTLKIRSTKLEDSAMYFCASSVGTGDNSPLHFGNGTRLTVT.

This rearrangement joins TRBV11-2 to TRBJ2-1, with 10 nucleotides matching TRBD2. The CDR3 contains 16 residues. CDR1 and CDR2 (germline): SGHAT, FQNNGV. With 4 bases clipped from V and 4 bases from J, the junction kept 7 bases outside the gene matches. The CDR3 region is CASSSLAGVGYNEQFF. CDR3 in DNA: TGTGCCAGCAGCTCCCTAGCGGGGGTTGGGTACAATGAGCAGTTCTTC.

The chain links TRBV18 to TRBJ2-5; D is unclear. V was cut by 1 base and J by 3 bases, with 12 bases left in between. Germline V gene lookup returns CDR1 KGHSH and CDR2 LQKENI. The CDR3 sequence is 15 residues long. CDR3 region: CASSPRGAPEETQYF. The CDR3 DNA sequence: TGTGCCAGCTCACCACGGGGTGCCCCAGAAGAGACCCAGTACTTC. The full variable domain, in which reference TRBV18 and TRBJ2-5 provide the parts outside the CDR3, is NAGVMQNPRHLVRRRGQEARLRCSPMKGHSHVYWYRQLPEEGLKFMVYLQKENIIDESGMPKERFSAEFPKEGPSILRIQQVVRGDSAAYFCASSPRGAPEETQYFGPGTRLLVL.

This rearrangement joins TRBV4-3 to TRBJ1-2; D gene ambiguous. V was pared by 0 bases and J by 1 base, with 12 bases between. The CDR3 is 16 residues long. Germline CDR1 LGHNA, CDR2 YSLEER. The CDR3 reads CASSQDRDRFNYGYTF. CDR3 sequence (DNA): TGCGCCAGCAGCCAAGATAGAGACCGCTTTAACTATGGCTACACCTTC.